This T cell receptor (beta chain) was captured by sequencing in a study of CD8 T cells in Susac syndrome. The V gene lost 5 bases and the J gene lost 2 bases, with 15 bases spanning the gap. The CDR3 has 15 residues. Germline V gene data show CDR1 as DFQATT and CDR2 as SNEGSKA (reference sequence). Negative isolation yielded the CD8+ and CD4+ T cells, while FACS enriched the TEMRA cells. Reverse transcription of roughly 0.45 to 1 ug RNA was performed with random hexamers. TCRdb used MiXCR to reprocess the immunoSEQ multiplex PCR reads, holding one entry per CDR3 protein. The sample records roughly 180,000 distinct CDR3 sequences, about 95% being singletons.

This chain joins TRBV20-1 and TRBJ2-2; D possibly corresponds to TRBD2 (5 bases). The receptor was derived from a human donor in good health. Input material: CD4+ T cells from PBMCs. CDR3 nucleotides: TGCAGTGCTCCGTCCCGGAGGTTAAACACCGGGGAGCTGTTTTTT. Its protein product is CSAPSRRLNTGELFF.